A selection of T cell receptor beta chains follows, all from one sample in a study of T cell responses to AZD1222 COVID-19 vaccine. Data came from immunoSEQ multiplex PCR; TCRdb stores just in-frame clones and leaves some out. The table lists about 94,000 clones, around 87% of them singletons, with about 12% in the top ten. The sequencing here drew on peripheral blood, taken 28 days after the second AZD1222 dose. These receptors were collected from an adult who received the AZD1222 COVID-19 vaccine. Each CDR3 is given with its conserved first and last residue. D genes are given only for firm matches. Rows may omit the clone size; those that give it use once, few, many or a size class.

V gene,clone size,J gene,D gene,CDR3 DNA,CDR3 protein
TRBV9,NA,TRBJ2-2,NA,TGTGCCAGCAAGGGAGACGGGCAAAACACCGGGGAGCTGTTTTTT,CASKGDGQNTGELFF
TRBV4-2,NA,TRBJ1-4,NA,TGTGCCAGCAGCCAAGAAACAGGGTACGGTAATGAAAAACTGTTTTTT,CASSQETGYGNEKLFF
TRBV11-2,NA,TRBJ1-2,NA,TGTGCCAGCAGCTCTAATACAGGGCCGTACAACTATGGCTACACCTTC,CASSSNTGPYNYGYTF
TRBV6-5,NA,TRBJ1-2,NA,TGTGCCAGCAGCGACCCTGGGACCTCCCTCTTC,CASSDPGTSLF
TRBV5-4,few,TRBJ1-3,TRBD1,TGTGCCAGCAGCACGGACAGGGGAAACACCATATATTTT,CASSTDRGNTIYF
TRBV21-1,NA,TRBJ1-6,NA,TGTGCCAGCAGCAGCCGCCGGGTCCTCCCTAATTCACCCCTCCACTTT,CASSSRRVLPNSPLHF
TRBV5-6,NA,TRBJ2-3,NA,TGTGCCAGCAGCCGTAAGTGGGGGATAGCGGATACGCAGTATTTT,CASSRKWGIADTQYF
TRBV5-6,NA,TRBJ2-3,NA,TGTGCCAGCAGCTTGGGCGGGTCAAGCACAGATACGCAGTATTTT,CASSLGGSSTDTQYF
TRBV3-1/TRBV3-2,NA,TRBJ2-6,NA,TGTGCCAGCAGCCAACCATCCGGGGCCAACGTCCTGACTTTC,CASSQPSGANVLTF
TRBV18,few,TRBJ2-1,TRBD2,TGTGCCAGCTCACCAATCCCGGGACTAACCTCCTTCGGGGGTTCGAATGAGCAGTTCTTC,CASSPIPGLTSFGGSNEQFF
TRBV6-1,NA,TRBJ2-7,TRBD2,TGTGCCAGCAGTGAAGGCGGGAGGGCCTACGAGCAGTACTTC,CASSEGGRAYEQYF
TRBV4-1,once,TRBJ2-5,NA,TGCGCCAGCAGACCTGTCGGTTTCGGAGAGACCCAGTACTTC,CASRPVGFGETQYF
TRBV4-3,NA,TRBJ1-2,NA,TGCGCCAGCAGCCAAGGAGGGGGTTTCGCCTGGTTGGACTATGGCTACACCTTC,CASSQGGGFAWLDYGYTF
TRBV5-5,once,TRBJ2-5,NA,TGTGCCAGCAGCCGGGACCCTCCTCGGGAGTTGGAGACCCAGTACTTC,CASSRDPPRELETQYF
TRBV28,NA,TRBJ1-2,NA,TGTGCCAGCAGTGGCTCAGGACAGCAAGGGGGCTACACCTTC,CASSGSGQQGGYTF
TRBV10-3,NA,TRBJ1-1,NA,TGTGCCACTCGCGACAGGAGGGGCACTGAAGCTTTCTTT,CATRDRRGTEAFF
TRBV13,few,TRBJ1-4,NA,TGTGCCAGCAGCTTATGGGGGGCCGGGGAAAAACTGTTTTTT,CASSLWGAGEKLFF
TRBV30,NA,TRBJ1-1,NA,TGTGCCTGGAGTTTGGAGGCGAACACTGAAGCTTTCTTT,CAWSLEANTEAFF
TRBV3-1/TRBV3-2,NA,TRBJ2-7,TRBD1,TGTGCCAGCAGAGGGGACAGGGGCTCCGAGCAGTACTTC,CASRGDRGSEQYF
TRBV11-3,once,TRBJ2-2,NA,TGTGCCAGCAGCTTAGAATACACCGGGGAGCTGTTTTTT,CASSLEYTGELFF
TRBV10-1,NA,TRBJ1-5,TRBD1,TGCGCCAGCAGCATTTGCACCGGGACAGGGAGGAAGCCCCAGCATTTT,CASSICTGTGRKPQHF
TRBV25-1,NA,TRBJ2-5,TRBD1,TGTGCCAGCAGGGAGGACAGGGTGGTCGAGACCCAGTACTTC,CASREDRVVETQYF
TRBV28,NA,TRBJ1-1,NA,TGTGCCAGCATGGAGGCTCTTAACACTGAAGCTTTCTTT,CASMEALNTEAFF
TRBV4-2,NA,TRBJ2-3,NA,TGTGCCAGCAGCCAAGAACTAGGGAGCACAGATACGCAGTATTTT,CASSQELGSTDTQYF
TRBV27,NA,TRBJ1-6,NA,TGTGCCAGCAGTTTATCGTATCAGGGGACCTCCTATAATTCACCCCTCCACTTT,CASSLSYQGTSYNSPLHF
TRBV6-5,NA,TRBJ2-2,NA,TGTGCCAGCAGTCACACCGGGGAGCTGTTTTTT,CASSHTGELFF
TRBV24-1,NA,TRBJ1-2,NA,TGTGCCACCAGTGATGCCGACAGTACTGGCTACACCTTC,CATSDADSTGYTF
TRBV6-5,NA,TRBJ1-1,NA,TGTGCCAGCAGCTTTCAGGGAGAGAACACTGAAGCTTTCTTT,CASSFQGENTEAFF